This T cell receptor (beta chain) came from a study of cytomegalovirus exposure and HLA in healthy donors. Notes on the study in general: According to a subsequent analysis, TCR clusters from the first cohort were inclined to appear together in the 120 validation repertoires. Through in vitro validation, three CMV-associated chains were shown to be specific for CMV antigens. The investigators catalogued 150 or so TCR beta chains as cytomegalovirus-associated.

Germline V gene data show CDR1 as MDHEN and CDR2 as SYDVKM. CDR3 length: 19 amino acids. After removal of 8 bases from V and 0 bases from J, the junction contained 11 bases not matched to a gene. The donors were part of the 120-subject validation cohort, which stood apart from the 666-subject first cohort. A note on this clone: Its antigen is as yet unknown.

The method was immunoSEQ multiplex PCR; TCRdb's version includes in-frame clones alone and lacks a portion of them. The sample lists tens of thousands of clones, 85% to 95% occurring once. The specimen was PBMCs. This chain uses TRBV28 with TRBJ2-6; 12 nucleotides align to TRBD1. The receptor was isolated from a man aged 18 to 29 in good health and CMV-seropositive. Written as DNA, the CDR3 is TGTGCCAGCCTCCAATGGGGGACAGGGGGCCTCTCTGGGGCCAACGTCCTGACTTTC. Residues: CASLQWGTGGLSGANVLTF.